Below are 20 T cell receptor beta chains sequenced from a single sample in a study of beta chain features in type 1 diabetes. The study's findings and limits: In every one of the four CD4+ subsets, TCRB CDR3s were moderately but significantly shorter in Type 1 diabetes patients.

Reverse transcription of all isolated RNA meant that expressed TCRB transcripts were sequenced. Clones were sequenced by immunoSEQ multiplex PCR, and TCRdb holds only the in-frame ones, with some missing. The sample contains a few hundred thousand clones, around 25% of which appear only once. For these TCRs, the target antigens are not known. Sequenced input: naive CD4+ T cells from blood. The receptors were gathered from a woman aged 25 to 39 with type 1 diabetes.

On this clone itself: Other DNA sequences within the sample encode an identical CDR3. The chain is built from TRBV29-1 and TRBJ1-1; D ambiguous. The germline V gene encodes CDR1 SQVTM and CDR2 ANQGSEA. This CDR3 has 13 amino acids. Between the trimmed V and J ends, which lost 4 bases and 0 bases, there was a span of 9 bases. CDR3 in amino acids: CSVVRGMNTEAFF. In DNA form, the CDR3 reads TGCAGCGTTGTCCGGGGAATGAACACTGAAGCTTTCTTT.

The CDR3 sequence: CASSLLQGAFEQYF. In nucleotides, the CDR3 is TGTGCCAGCAGCTTGCTACAGGGGGCATTTGAGCAGTACTTC. J is TRBJ2-7 and V is TRBV5-6; 9 positions agree with TRBD1. The CDR3 has 14 amino acids. V lost 1 base, J lost 7 bases, and 6 bases stayed unmatched. Per the germline V gene, CDR1 is SGHDT and CDR2 is YYEEEE.

The chain joins TRBV7-2 to TRBJ2-1; tentative D call: TRBD1 (5 bases). Germline CDR1 reads SGHTA; CDR2 reads FQGNSA. V was pared by 1 base and J by 4 bases, with 14 bases between. CDR3 length: 16 amino acids. CDR3 amino acids: CASSLESGNEYNEQFF. The CDR3, as DNA: TGTGCCAGCAGCTTAGAGTCAGGGAATGAATACAATGAGCAGTTCTTC.

This clone was recorded a few times. V usage is TRBV30 and J usage is TRBJ1-2, with D unclear. This CDR3 is 13 amino acids long. The V and J ends lost 2 bases and 4 bases respectively, with 11 bases between them. CDR1 is GTSNPN, CDR2 SVGIG, per germline (reference sequence). The chain's CDR3 is CAWSPQSGYGYTF. CDR3 sequence (DNA): TGTGCCTGGAGTCCCCAATCGGGCTATGGCTACACCTTC.

There are a few counts of this clone. The genes are TRBV7-2 and TRBJ2-3; possibly TRBD2 for D (6 bases). The CDR3 length is 13 residues. Trimming left V 6 bases short and J 3 bases short, with 10 bases between. The V gene's germline CDR1 is SGHTA and CDR2 FQGNSA. The CDR3 region has the DNA TGTGCCAGCAGTGGGAGGACAACAGATACGCAGTATTTT. Its translation is CASSGRTTDTQYF.

The chain combines TRBV30 with TRBJ1-2; 8 nucleotides align to TRBD1. The CDR3 consists of 12 residues. From germline, CDR1 is GTSNPN and CDR2 SVGIG (reference sequence). The ends lost 2 bases at V and 9 bases at J; junction bases unmatched: 5. CDR3 coding DNA: TGTGCCTGGAGTAGGGACAGGCACAGCTACACCTTC. Protein: CAWSRDRHSYTF.

Only a few counts were recorded for this clone. The genes are TRBV20-1 and TRBJ1-5; D not resolved. V lost 0 bases, J lost 11 bases, and 8 bases lay in between. Germline V gene sequence: CDR1 DFQATT, CDR2 SNEGSKA (reference sequence). This CDR3 has 11 amino acids. The CDR3 here is CSARDRESQHF. For the CDR3, the DNA is TGCAGTGCTAGAGATCGGGAATCCCAGCATTTT.

V gene TRBV28 combines with J gene TRBJ1-4; TRBD1 might be the D (6 bases). V was shortened by 5 bases and J by 4 bases, with 14 bases between the two germline ends. Germline V gives CDR1 MDHEN, CDR2 SYDVKM. The CDR3 runs 15 residues. CDR3 DNA sequence: TGTGCCAGCAGTCCCCGGGGCAGGGGTAATGAAAAACTGTTTTTT. Protein product: CASSPRGRGNEKLFF.

The chain joins TRBV14 to TRBJ1-1; D call uncertain. V lost 4 bases and J 0 bases, leaving 12 bases between the germline ends. The CDR3 totals 15 residues. CDR1 is SGHDN and CDR2 is FVKESK in the germline V gene. CDR3 region: CASSRSVLMNTEAFF. In DNA form, the CDR3 reads TGTGCCAGCAGCCGGTCGGTTTTGATGAACACTGAAGCTTTCTTT.

Here the CDR3 DNA reads TGTGCCTCTACGCTAGCGGGAGGGGCGAGGCGAAATGAGCAGTTCTTC. This translates into CASTLAGGARRNEQFF. The V and J genes are TRBV30 and TRBJ2-1; 12 nucleotides line up with TRBD2. The CDR3 runs 16 residues. V gave up 7 bases and J gave up 7 bases; unmatched junction bases: 14. The germline V gene has CDR1 GTSNPN and CDR2 SVGIG (reference sequence).

This clone has just a few counts. The chain employs TRBV5-1 and TRBJ2-5; 13 bases agree with TRBD2. The CDR3 extends over 15 amino acids. J was trimmed by 4 bases and V by 7 bases; bases with no gene match: 7. The germline V gene has CDR1 SGHRS and CDR2 YFSETQ. This CDR3 reads CASRTSGRAGETQYF. The CDR3 DNA reads as TGCGCCAGCCGTACTAGCGGGAGGGCCGGAGAGACCCAGTACTTC.

The chain couples TRBV9 to TRBJ2-6; maybe TRBD2 (6 bases). Germline V gene lookup returns CDR1 SGDLS and CDR2 YYNGEE. The CDR3 is 20 residues long. V shed 4 bases and J shed 2 bases, with 25 bases lying between them. The CDR3 region has the DNA TGTGCCAGCAGCCTAAGAAGTGGAGGGTCCCTCTCGGCTGGGGCCAACGTCCTGACTTTC. Amino acid sequence: CASSLRSGGSLSAGANVLTF.

This clone has just a few counts. V usage is TRBV4-2 and J usage is TRBJ1-4, with TRBD1 matching 10 bases. CDR3 size: 19 residues. The junction had 11 bases not matched to a gene; V was cut back by 0 bases and J by 4 bases. Per germline, CDR1 LGHNA and CDR2 YNFKEQ. The CDR3 is CASSQDHDRGPIGNEKLFF. The CDR3 region has the DNA TGTGCCAGCAGCCAAGATCATGACAGGGGGCCCATCGGTAATGAAAAACTGTTTTTT.

The CDR3 DNA follows: TGTGCCAGCAGCTTGAAGAGAGAGCATTACAATGAGCAGTTCTTC. As protein: CASSLKREHYNEQFF. The rearrangement links TRBV5-6 to TRBJ2-1; no clear D. Germline lookup yields CDR1 SGHDT and CDR2 YYEEEE. The V end was cut by 1 base, the J end by 4 bases, with 12 bases between. The CDR3 is 15 amino acids.

This chain connects TRBV5-1 to TRBJ2-7; unclear D gene. CDR1 and CDR2 from the germline V gene are SGHRS and YFSETQ. This CDR3 comprises 16 residues. Trimming pared 4 bases from V and 5 bases from J, leaving 22 bases between. In DNA form, the CDR3 reads TGCGCCAGCAGCCCGGTGGTCGGGTCTCCGTCGGACGAGCAGTACTTC. This gives the protein CASSPVVGSPSDEQYF. The full variable domain, in which reference TRBV5-1 and TRBJ2-7 provide the parts outside the CDR3, is KAGVTQTPRYLIKTRGQQVTLSCSPISGHRSVSWYQQTPGQGLQFLFEYFSETQRNKGNFPGRFSGRQFSNSRSEMNVSTLELGDSALYLCASSPVVGSPSDEQYFGPGTRLTVT.

This clone was observed a handful of times. The gene calls are TRBV29-1 and TRBJ2-7; 7 nucleotides match TRBD2. With V trimmed by 4 bases and J by 7 bases, 13 bases remained unmatched. This CDR3 region has 14 residues. Germline V CDR1 and CDR2: SQVTM, ANQGSEA. CDR3 DNA: TGCAGCGTTGTGGGGATGGGGGGGACGAGGGAGCAGTACTTC. Translated: CSVVGMGGTREQYF.

This clone has just a few counts. The V gene is TRBV5-1, the J gene TRBJ2-3, with D unclear. The V and J ends lost 5 bases and 2 bases respectively, with 6 bases between them. The CDR3 is made up of 12 amino acids. Germline V CDR1 and CDR2: SGHRS, YFSETQ. The chain's CDR3 is CASRFNTDTQYF. DNA of the CDR3: TGCGCCAGCAGGTTTAACACAGATACGCAGTATTTT.

V is TRBV7-9 and J is TRBJ2-7; TRBD2 matches at 11 bases. The junction had 22 bases not matched to a gene; V was cut back by 5 bases and J by 7 bases. CDR1 and CDR2 (germline): SEHNR, FQNEAQ (reference sequence). The CDR3 totals 19 residues. The CDR3 coding sequence is TGTGCCAGCAGCCCCGGGACTAGCGGCCTCTTCGTTCATACAGAGGAGCAGTACTTC. Translating gives CASSPGTSGLFVHTEEQYF.

Turning to this clone: This CDR3 is also generated by other DNA sequences in the sample. J is TRBJ2-3 and V is TRBV30; TRBD2 agrees at 7 bases. Per the germline V gene, CDR1 is GTSNPN and CDR2 is SVGIG (reference sequence). The V and J ends lost 7 bases and 3 bases, in that order; junction bases with no gene match: 4. The CDR3 consists of 12 residues. CDR3 loop: CASERGTDTQYF. CDR3 bases: TGTGCCTCGGAGCGGGGAACAGATACGCAGTATTTT. Filled out from reference TRBV30 and TRBJ2-3, the complete variable domain reads SQTIHQWPATLVQPVGSPLSLECTVEGTSNPNLYWYRQAAGRGLQLLFYSVGIGQISSEVPQNLSASRPQDRQFILSSKKLLLSDSGFYLCASERGTDTQYFGPGTRLTVL.

The rearrangement links TRBV18 to TRBJ2-5; D is uncertain. CDR1 KGHSH and CDR2 LQKENI come from the germline V gene. With 3 bases removed from V and 2 bases from J, the gap between germline ends came to 7 bases. The CDR3 consists of 13 residues. CDR3 protein: CASSPFGQETQYF. As DNA, the CDR3 is TGTGCCAGCTCACCGTTCGGTCAAGAGACCCAGTACTTC.